The 15 T cell receptor beta chains below come from one sample, sequenced in a study of shared clonotypes between healthy human individuals. Profiled with immunoSEQ multiplex PCR; TCRdb holds only in-frame clones, not every one. The table shows 550,000 to 600,000 clones, with around 78% occurring only once. The sample consisted of PBMCs. The receptor set was obtained from a woman between 40 and 55 years old in good health. Some clones in this sample may be carry-over from other donors' samples.

The sample holds many counts of this clone. CDR3 region: CASSSIAGSTDTQYF. CDR3 coding DNA: TGCGCCAGCAGCTCCATAGCGGGTTCCACAGATACGCAGTATTTT. The chain employs TRBV5-1 and TRBJ2-3, with 7 nucleotides matching TRBD2. The CDR3 runs to 15 residues. Germline V gives CDR1 SGHRS, CDR2 YFSETQ. Losses at the gene ends were 3 bases for V and 2 bases for J; bases not matched to a gene: 6.

The V and J genes are TRBV6-1 and TRBJ2-5; 9 bases agree with TRBD2. J lost 4 bases, V lost 5 bases, and 8 bases had no gene match. The CDR3 totals 15 residues. The germline gives CDR1 MNHNS, CDR2 SASEGT. The CDR3 region is CASSLRVAGVETQYF. CDR3 sequence (DNA): TGTGCCAGCAGTCTCCGGGTAGCGGGAGTAGAGACCCAGTACTTC.

This chain joins TRBV7-9 and TRBJ2-6; possibly TRBD1 for D (5 bases). Germline CDR1 reads SEHNR; CDR2 reads FQNEAQ (reference sequence). The CDR3 spans 16 residues. V was cut by 5 bases and J by 0 bases, with 11 bases left in between. The CDR3 reads CASSDGHPSGANVLTF. The CDR3 DNA follows: TGTGCCAGCAGCGATGGACACCCCTCTGGGGCCAACGTCCTGACTTTC.

The chain carries TRBV7-9 and TRBJ2-3; no clear D gene. This CDR3 is built from 14 residues. V was trimmed by 1 base and J by 1 base, leaving 6 bases between them. Germline-derived CDR1 and CDR2 are SEHNR and FQNEAQ (reference sequence). Here the CDR3 reads CASSLGLGTDTQYF. Written as DNA, the CDR3 is TGTGCCAGCAGCTTAGGGCTAGGCACAGATACGCAGTATTTT.

This chain connects TRBV29-1 to TRBJ2-3; possibly TRBD2 for D (6 bases). CDR3 size: 15 residues. Trimming left V 2 bases short and J 2 bases short, with 14 bases between. Per germline, CDR1 SQVTM and CDR2 ANQGSEA. CDR3 nucleotide sequence: TGCAGCGTTGAAACTGCGGGGCCTTACACAGATACGCAGTATTTT. Translation gives CSVETAGPYTDTQYF.

This clone was seen a few times. The chain carries TRBV9 and TRBJ1-2; D possibly corresponds to TRBD1 (5 bases). V dropped 0 bases and J dropped 2 bases, with 8 bases sitting between them. Germline loops: CDR1 SGDLS, CDR2 YYNGEE. CDR3 size: 14 residues. As DNA, the CDR3 is TGTGCCAGCAGCGTAGACCCAGGGAACTATGGCTACACCTTC. Protein: CASSVDPGNYGYTF.

The table lists this clone with a count of one. The chain combines TRBV20-1 with TRBJ2-1; D is ambiguous. With 7 bases removed from V and 7 bases from J, the gap between germline ends came to 8 bases. The germline V gene has CDR1 DFQATT and CDR2 SNEGSKA (reference sequence). This CDR3 spans 10 amino acids. The DNA of the CDR3 is TGCAGTGTCAGCTCAAATGAGCAGTTCTTC. Its protein product is CSVSSNEQFF.

As regards this clone: Other DNA sequences within the sample encode an identical CDR3. The V and J genes are TRBV9 and TRBJ2-7, with 7 bases aligning to TRBD2. J was trimmed by 0 bases and V by 4 bases; bases with no gene match: 4. The CDR3 totals 14 residues. Germline assignment: CDR1 SGDLS and CDR2 YYNGEE. CDR3 DNA sequence: TGTGCCAGCAGCCCCCGGGACTACTCCTACGAGCAGTACTTC. It specifies CASSPRDYSYEQYF.

The chain is built from TRBV2 and TRBJ2-7; 8 bases are shared with TRBD2. V dropped 7 bases and J dropped 3; count of bases not matched to a gene: 8. CDR1 and CDR2 from the germline V gene are SNHLY and FYNNEI. This CDR3 contains 14 residues. CDR3 residues: CASTLGLGVYEQYF. CDR3 coding DNA: TGTGCCAGCACCTTGGGACTAGGAGTCTACGAGCAGTACTTC. The full variable domain, with the rest looked up from reference TRBV2 and TRBJ2-7, is EPEVTQTPSHQVTQMGQEVILRCVPISNHLYFYWYRQILGQKVEFLVSFYNNEISEKSEIFDDQFSVERPDGSNFTLKIRSTKLEDSAMYFCASTLGLGVYEQYFGPGTRLTVT.

Of note for this clone: A far larger clone lies a single base away; this is likely a read error. Other DNA sequences of this sample code for an identical CDR3. This chain connects TRBV9 to TRBJ2-7; 7 bases match TRBD1. Germline CDR1 is SGDLS and CDR2 is YYNGEE. The CDR3 sequence is 15 residues long. The V gene end was trimmed by 3 bases and the J gene end by 5 bases; junction bases not matched to a gene: 11. The CDR3 reads CASSAAGGSSNEQYF. Here the CDR3 DNA reads TGTGCCAGCAGCGCCGCAGGGGGTTCCTCGAACGAGCAGTACTTC.

V and J are TRBV27 and TRBJ2-3, with D hard to call. The V end was cut by 1 base, the J end by 2 bases, with 4 bases between. This CDR3 contains 13 residues. CDR1 is MNHEY, CDR2 SMNVEV, per germline (reference sequence). This chain's CDR3 is CASSLWTTDTQYF. Written as DNA, the CDR3 is TGTGCCAGCAGTTTATGGACCACAGATACGCAGTATTTT.

This chain links TRBV7-2 with TRBJ2-7, with 8 bases aligning to TRBD2. CDR1 is SGHTA, CDR2 FQGNSA, per germline. Trimming removed 6 bases from V and 5 bases from J; junction bases left unmatched: 15. The CDR3 totals 16 residues. The CDR3 coding sequence is TGTGCCAGCAGAAGCCGGGAGGGTCCTAATTACGACGAGCAGTACTTC. Amino acids: CASRSREGPNYDEQYF. Combining the CDR3 with reference TRBV7-2 and TRBJ2-7 gives the whole variable domain GAGVSQSPSNKVTEKGKDVELRCDPISGHTALYWYRQSLGQGLEFLIYFQGNSAPDKSGLPSDRFSAERTGGSVSTLTIQRTQQEDSAVYLCASRSREGPNYDEQYFGPGTRLTVT.

This clone came up many times. This sequence joins TRBV6-1 and TRBJ2-1, with 14 bases matching TRBD2. The CDR3 sequence is 15 residues long. The V and J ends lost 4 bases and 8 bases, in that order; junction bases with no gene match: 4. Per germline, CDR1 MNHNS and CDR2 SASEGT. CDR3 DNA sequence: TGTGCCAGCAGTGCTGGACTAGCGGGAGGCTATGAGCAGTTCTTC. Amino acid sequence: CASSAGLAGGYEQFF.

This chain joins TRBV2 and TRBJ1-5; D not certain. V was pared by 2 bases and J by 5 bases, with 16 bases between. Germline loops: CDR1 SNHLY, CDR2 FYNNEI. This CDR3 region has 16 residues. The CDR3 sequence is CASSELGTTWDQPQHF. In DNA, the CDR3 is TGTGCCAGCAGTGAATTGGGCACCACGTGGGATCAGCCCCAGCATTTT.

The V gene is TRBV28, the J gene TRBJ2-2; no reliable D call. Germline V gene sequence: CDR1 MDHEN, CDR2 SYDVKM. CDR3 size: 14 residues. The V end was cut by 4 bases, the J end by 0 bases, with 6 bases between. CDR3 nucleotides: TGTGCCAGCAGTTCTGATGCGAACACCGGGGAGCTGTTTTTT. As protein: CASSSDANTGELFF.